This T cell receptor beta chain is from a study of blood T cell repertoires in COVID-19. The wider study: Sources were T cells, B-cell-depleted T cells, or PBMCs; the material itself was cDNA or gDNA.

V was shortened by 5 bases and J by 2 bases, with 10 bases between the two germline ends. The germline V gene encodes CDR1 SGHAT and CDR2 FQNNGV. CDR3 length: 13 residues. TCRdb's table, derived via immunoSEQ multiplex PCR, lists solely in-frame clones and lacks some. In the table there are some 700,000 clones, 85% to 90% of which are singletons. The chain employs TRBV11-2 and TRBJ2-7, with D tentatively TRBD2 (5 bases). This receptor was taken from a woman between 18 and 29 years old with acute or convalescent COVID-19. Sample: peripheral blood. CDR3 residues: CASSGRGPYEQYF. The CDR3 nucleotides are TGTGCCAGCAGCGGTCGAGGGCCCTACGAGCAGTACTTC.